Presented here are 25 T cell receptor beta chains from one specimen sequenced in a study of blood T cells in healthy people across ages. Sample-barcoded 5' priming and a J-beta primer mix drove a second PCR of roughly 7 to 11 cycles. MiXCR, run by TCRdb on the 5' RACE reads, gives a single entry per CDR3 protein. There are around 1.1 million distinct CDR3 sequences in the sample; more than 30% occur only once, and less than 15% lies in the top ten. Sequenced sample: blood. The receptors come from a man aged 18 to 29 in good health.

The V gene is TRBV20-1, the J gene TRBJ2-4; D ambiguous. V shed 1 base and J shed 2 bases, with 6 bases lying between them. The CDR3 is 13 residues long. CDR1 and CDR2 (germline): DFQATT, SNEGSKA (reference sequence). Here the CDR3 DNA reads TGCAGTGCTAGAGGGGTGACCAAAAACATTCAGTACTTC. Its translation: CSARGVTKNIQYF.

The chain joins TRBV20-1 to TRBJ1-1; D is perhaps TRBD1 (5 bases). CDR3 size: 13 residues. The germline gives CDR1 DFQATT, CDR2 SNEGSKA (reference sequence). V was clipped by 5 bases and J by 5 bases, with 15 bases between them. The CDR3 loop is CSAQGEGLTEAFF. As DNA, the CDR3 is TGCAGTGCTCAAGGGGAGGGCCTAACTGAAGCTTTCTTT.

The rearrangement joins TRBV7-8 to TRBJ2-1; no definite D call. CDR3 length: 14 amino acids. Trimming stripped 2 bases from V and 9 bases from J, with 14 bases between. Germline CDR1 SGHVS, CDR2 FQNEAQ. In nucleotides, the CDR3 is TGTGCCAGCAGCTTATGTGAAGTCGGGTGTGAGCAGTTCTTC. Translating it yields CASSLCEVGCEQFF.

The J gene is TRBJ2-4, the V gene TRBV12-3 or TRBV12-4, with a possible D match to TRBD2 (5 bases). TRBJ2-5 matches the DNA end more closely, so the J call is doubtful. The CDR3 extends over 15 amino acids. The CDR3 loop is CASSFGGVRGETQYF. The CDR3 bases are TGTGCCAGCAGTTTTGGCGGAGTCCGAGGGGAGACCCAGTACTTC.

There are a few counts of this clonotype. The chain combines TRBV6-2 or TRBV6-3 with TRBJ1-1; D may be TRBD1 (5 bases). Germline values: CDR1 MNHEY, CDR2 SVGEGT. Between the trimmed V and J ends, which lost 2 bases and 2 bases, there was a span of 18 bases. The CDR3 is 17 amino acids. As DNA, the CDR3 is TGTGCCAGCAGTTACGACAGTGAGACAGTCCTTAACACTGAAGCTTTCTTT. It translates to CASSYDSETVLNTEAFF.

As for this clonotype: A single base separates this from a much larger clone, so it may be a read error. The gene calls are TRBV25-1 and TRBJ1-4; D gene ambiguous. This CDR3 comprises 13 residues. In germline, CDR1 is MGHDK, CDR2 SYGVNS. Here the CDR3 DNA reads TGTGTCAGCACCCGAAGGGTAGGAGAAAAACTGTTTTTT. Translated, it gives CVSTRRVGEKLFF.

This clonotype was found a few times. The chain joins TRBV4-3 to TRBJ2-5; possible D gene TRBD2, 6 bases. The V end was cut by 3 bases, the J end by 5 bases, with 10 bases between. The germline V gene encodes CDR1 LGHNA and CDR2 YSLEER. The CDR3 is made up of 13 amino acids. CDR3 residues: CASSQGLWETQYF. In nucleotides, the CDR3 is TGCGCCAGCAGCCAGGGACTTTGGGAGACCCAGTACTTC.

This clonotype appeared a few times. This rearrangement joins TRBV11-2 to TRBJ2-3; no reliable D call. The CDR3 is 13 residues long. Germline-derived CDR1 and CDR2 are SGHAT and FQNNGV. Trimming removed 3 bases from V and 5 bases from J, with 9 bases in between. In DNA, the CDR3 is TGTGCCAGCAGCTTCTCTCCAGTAGATACGCAGTATTTT. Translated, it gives CASSFSPVDTQYF. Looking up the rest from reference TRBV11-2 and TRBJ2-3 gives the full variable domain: EAGVAQSPRYKIIEKRQSVAFWCNPISGHATLYWYQQILGQGPKLLIQFQNNGVVDDSQLPKDRFSAERLKGVDSTLKIQPAKLEDSAVYLCASSFSPVDTQYFGPGTRLTVL.

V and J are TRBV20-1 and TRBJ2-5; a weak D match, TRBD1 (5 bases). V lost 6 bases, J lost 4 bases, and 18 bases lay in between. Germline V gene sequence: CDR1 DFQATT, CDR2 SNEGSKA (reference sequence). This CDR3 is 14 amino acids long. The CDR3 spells CSAPPGMKRETQYF. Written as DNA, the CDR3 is TGCAGTGCCCCACCAGGGATGAAGAGAGAGACCCAGTACTTC.

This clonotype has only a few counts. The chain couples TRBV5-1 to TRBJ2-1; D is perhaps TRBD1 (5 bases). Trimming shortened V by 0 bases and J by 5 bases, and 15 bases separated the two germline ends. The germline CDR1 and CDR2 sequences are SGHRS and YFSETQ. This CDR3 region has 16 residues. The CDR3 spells CASSLGGAGPNNEQFF. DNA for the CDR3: TGCGCCAGCAGCTTGGGTGGGGCAGGACCGAACAATGAGCAGTTCTTC.

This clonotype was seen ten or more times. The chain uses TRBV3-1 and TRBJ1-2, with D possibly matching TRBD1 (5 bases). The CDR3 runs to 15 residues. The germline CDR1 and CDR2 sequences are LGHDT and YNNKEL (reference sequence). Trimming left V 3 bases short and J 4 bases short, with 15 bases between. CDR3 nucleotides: TGTGCCAGCAGCCAGACATCGGGACGGATCTATGGCTACACCTTC. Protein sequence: CASSQTSGRIYGYTF.

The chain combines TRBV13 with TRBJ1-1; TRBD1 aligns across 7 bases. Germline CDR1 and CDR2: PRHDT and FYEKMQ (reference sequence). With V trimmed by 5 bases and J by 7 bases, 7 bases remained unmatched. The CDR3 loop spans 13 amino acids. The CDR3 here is CASSPGTAVEAFF. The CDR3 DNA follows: TGTGCCAGCAGCCCAGGGACAGCAGTTGAAGCTTTCTTT.

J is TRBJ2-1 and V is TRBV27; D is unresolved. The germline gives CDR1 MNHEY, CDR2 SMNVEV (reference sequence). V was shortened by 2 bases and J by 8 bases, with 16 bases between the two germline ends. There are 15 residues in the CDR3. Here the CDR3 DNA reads TGTGCCAGCAGTTTACTACGGGTGGATGGGCATGAGCAGTTCTTC. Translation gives CASSLLRVDGHEQFF.

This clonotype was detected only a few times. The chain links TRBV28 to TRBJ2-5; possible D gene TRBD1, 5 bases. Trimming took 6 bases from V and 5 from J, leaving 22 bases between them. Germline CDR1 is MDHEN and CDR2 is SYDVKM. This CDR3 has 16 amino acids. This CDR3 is CASSPTKYRSQETQYF. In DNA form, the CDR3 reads TGTGCCAGCAGCCCCACCAAATACAGGAGTCAGGAGACCCAGTACTTC.

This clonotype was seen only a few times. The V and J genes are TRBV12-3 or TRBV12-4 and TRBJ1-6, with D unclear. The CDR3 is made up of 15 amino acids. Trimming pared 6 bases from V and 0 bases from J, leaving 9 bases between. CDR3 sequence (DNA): TGTGCCAGCAGCCGGGTGAGCTCCTATAATTCACCCCTCCACTTT. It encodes CASSRVSSYNSPLHF.

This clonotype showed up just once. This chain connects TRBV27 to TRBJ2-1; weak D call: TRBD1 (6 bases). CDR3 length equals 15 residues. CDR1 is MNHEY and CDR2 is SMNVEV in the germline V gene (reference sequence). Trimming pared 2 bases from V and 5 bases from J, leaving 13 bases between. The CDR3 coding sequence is TGTGCCAGCAGTTTAGGTGGGGGCATTGACAATGAGCAGTTCTTC. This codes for CASSLGGGIDNEQFF.

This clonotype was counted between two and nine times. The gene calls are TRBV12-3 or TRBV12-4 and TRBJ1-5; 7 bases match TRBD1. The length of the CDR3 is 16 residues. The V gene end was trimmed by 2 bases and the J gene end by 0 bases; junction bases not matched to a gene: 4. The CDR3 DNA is TGTGCCAGCAGTTTAAGACAGGGTTATAGCAATCAGCCCCAGCATTTT. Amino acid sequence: CASSLRQGYSNQPQHF.

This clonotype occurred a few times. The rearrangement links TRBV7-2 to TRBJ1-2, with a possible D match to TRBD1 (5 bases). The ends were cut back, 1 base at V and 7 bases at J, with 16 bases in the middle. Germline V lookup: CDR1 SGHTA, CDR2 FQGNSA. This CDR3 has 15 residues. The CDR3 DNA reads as TGTGCCAGCAGCTTAGAGATAGTTCAGGGCTCTGGCTACACCTTC. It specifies CASSLEIVQGSGYTF. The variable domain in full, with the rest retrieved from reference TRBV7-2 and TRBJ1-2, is GAGVSQSPSNKVTEKGKDVELRCDPISGHTALYWYRQSLGQGLEFLIYFQGNSAPDKSGLPSDRFSAERTGGSVSTLTIQRTQQEDSAVYLCASSLEIVQGSGYTFGSGTRLTVV.

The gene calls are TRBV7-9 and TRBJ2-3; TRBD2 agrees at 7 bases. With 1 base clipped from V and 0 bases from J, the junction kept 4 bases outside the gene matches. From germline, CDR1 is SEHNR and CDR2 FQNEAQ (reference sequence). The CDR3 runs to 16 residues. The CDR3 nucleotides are TGTGCCAGCAGCTTAGGGGGACTATCAAGCACAGATACGCAGTATTTT. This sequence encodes CASSLGGLSSTDTQYF.

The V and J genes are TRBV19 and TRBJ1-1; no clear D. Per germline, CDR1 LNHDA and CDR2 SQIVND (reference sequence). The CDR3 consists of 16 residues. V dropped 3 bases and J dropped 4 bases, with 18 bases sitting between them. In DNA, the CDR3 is TGTGCCAGTAGTATTTTCCCCAGGTCGGGTGCCACTGAAGCTTTCTTT. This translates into CASSIFPRSGATEAFF.

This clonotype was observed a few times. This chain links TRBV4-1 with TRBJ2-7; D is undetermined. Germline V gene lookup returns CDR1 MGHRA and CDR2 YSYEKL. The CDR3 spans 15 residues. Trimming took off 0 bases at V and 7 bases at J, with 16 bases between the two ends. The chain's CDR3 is CASSQEVAAYNEQYF. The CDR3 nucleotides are TGCGCCAGCAGCCAAGAGGTGGCAGCCTACAATGAGCAGTACTTC.

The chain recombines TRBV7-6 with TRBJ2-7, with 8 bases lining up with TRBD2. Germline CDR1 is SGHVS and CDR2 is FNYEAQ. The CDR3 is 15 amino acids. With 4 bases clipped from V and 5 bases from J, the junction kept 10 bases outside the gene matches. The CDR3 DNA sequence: TGTGCCAGCAGCTCCCCCTTAGCGGGGTTCAACGAGCAGTACTTC. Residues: CASSSPLAGFNEQYF.

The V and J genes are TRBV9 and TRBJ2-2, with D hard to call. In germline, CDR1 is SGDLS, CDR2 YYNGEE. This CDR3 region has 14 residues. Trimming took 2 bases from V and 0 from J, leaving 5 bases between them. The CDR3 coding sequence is TGTGCCAGCAGCGTCCCCGCGAACACCGGGGAGCTGTTTTTT. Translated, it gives CASSVPANTGELFF.

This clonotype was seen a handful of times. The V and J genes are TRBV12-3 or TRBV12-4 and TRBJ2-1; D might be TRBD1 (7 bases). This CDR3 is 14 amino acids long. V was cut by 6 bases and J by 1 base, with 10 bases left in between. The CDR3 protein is CASSRGVSYNEQFF. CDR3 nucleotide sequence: TGTGCCAGCAGCAGGGGGGTGTCCTACAATGAGCAGTTCTTC.

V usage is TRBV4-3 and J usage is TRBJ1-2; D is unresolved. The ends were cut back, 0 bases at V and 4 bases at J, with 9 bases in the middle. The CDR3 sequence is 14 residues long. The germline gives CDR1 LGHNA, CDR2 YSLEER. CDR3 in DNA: TGCGCCAGCAGCCAAGATGCGGGCCCCTATGGCTACACCTTC. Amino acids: CASSQDAGPYGYTF.